This T cell receptor (beta chain) was sequenced in a study of immune heterogeneity within non-small cell lung tumors. Findings and caveats of the study: Comparison across individual patients showed largely distinct high-frequency T-cell receptor beta clonotypes.

Multiplex PCR relied on 32 V and 13 J primers to amplify TCR beta CDR3. TCRdb re-analysed the multiplex PCR reads in MiXCR, keeping a single row per CDR3 protein. In the table there are 9,500 to 13,000 distinct CDR3 sequences, under 35% of which are singletons. Bulk tumor genomic DNA, around 580 ng per sample, was used as template. Far-apart biopsies, several per primary tumor, were taken during surgery. Patients with untreated, newly diagnosed non-small cell lung cancer underwent curative surgery. This clonotype appeared a single time. The antigen remains undetermined. One end of the junction fails to match germline, which may point to a read error. There are 17 residues in the CDR3. Germline CDR1 and CDR2: SGHTA and FQGTGA.

The receptor was isolated from a woman between 50 and 59 years old with non-small cell lung cancer. The chain has TRBV7-3 and TRBJ2-1; D is unclear. The specimen was lung tumor tissue. The CDR3 DNA follows: TGTGCCAGGAGCTTAGTAGGCAGAATCGGATCCTACAATGAGCAGTTCTTC. Protein: CARSLVGRIGSYNEQFF.